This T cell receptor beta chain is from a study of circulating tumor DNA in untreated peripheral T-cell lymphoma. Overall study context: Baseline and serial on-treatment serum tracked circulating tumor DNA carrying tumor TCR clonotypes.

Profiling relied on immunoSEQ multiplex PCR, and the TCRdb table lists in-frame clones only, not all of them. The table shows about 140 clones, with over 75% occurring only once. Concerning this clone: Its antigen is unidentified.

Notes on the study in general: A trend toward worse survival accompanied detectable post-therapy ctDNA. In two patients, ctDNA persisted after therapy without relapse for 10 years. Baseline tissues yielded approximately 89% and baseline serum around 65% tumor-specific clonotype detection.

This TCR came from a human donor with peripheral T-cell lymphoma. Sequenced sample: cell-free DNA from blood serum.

The CDR3 here is CAWETGGEQYF. In nucleotides, the CDR3 is TGTGCCTGGGAAACTGGGGGCGAGCAGTACTTC. The rearrangement uses TRBV30 and TRBJ2-5, with D perhaps TRBD1 or TRBD2 (5 bases each). The J call may be mistaken, given a closer DNA end match to TRBJ2-7. Germline CDR1 GTSNPN, CDR2 SVGIG (reference sequence). The CDR3 is made up of 11 amino acids.